This T cell receptor beta chain was sequenced during a study of shared clonotypes between healthy human individuals. Produced via immunoSEQ multiplex PCR; TCRdb's table is partial and in-frame only. The data contain roughly 650,000 clones, roughly 97% of them singletons. Looked up from germline, CDR1 is ENHRY and CDR2 is SYGVKD. With 6 bases clipped from V and 4 bases from J, the junction kept 28 bases outside the gene matches. This CDR3 spans 21 amino acids. The sequence came from a young woman in good health. This chain joins TRBV10-3 and TRBJ2-7; TRBD2 matches 9 bases. Sequenced material: naive CD4+ T cells sorted from blood. Stated subset: CD45RA+ positively selected. The CDR3 here is CAISRWELQGPKVAGEYEQYF. CDR3 coding DNA: TGTGCCATCAGCAGATGGGAACTACAGGGGCCTAAGGTAGCGGGAGAGTACGAGCAGTACTTC.